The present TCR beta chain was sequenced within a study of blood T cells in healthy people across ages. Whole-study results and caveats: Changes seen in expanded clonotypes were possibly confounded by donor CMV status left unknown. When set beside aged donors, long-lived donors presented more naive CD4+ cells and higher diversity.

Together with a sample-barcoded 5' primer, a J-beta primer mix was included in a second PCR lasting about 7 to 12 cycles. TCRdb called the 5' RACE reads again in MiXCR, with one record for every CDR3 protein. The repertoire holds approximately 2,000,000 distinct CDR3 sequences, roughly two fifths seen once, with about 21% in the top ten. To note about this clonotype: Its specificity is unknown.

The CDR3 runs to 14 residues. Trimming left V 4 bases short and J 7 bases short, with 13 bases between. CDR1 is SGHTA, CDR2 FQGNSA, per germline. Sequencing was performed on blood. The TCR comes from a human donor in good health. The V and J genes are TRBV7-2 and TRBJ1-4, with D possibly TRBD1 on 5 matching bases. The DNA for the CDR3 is TGTGCCAGCAGCTCCTCGAGTCAGGGTGAAAAACTGTTTTTT. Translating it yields CASSSSSQGEKLFF.